This T cell receptor beta chain was recovered during a study of blood T cell repertoires in COVID-19. Study overall: Italy, Spain and the United States were the sources of the convalescent and acute COVID-19 samples.

Libraries were prepared by immunoSEQ multiplex PCR; TCRdb keeps only in-frame clonotypes and omits some of them. The sample has hundreds of thousands of clones; around 90% are singletons. The V gene's germline CDR1 is GTSNPN and CDR2 SVGIG (reference sequence). This CDR3 is 12 amino acids long. Trimming removed 1 base from V and 4 bases from J, with 7 bases in between. Source material: peripheral blood. The origin of this receptor is a woman between 18 and 29 years old who had recovered from COVID-19. V gene TRBV30 combines with J gene TRBJ2-5; D ambiguous. The CDR3 is CAWSGSGETQYF. Here the CDR3 DNA reads TGTGCCTGGAGTGGTTCGGGAGAGACCCAGTACTTC.